This T cell receptor (beta chain) was found in a study of cytomegalovirus exposure and HLA in healthy donors. Study as a whole: It was reported in a later analysis that the same platform had been used for the roughly 130 validation repertoires as for the roughly 700 first-cohort repertoires.

To note about this clone: The antigen is not known.

Study-wide points: Across donors, most TCRs were seen rarely, yet some public ones were widespread. Associated with cytomegalovirus, according to the listing, were some 150 TCR beta chains.

The repertoire was sequenced with immunoSEQ multiplex PCR; TCRdb's copy has only in-frame clones and lacks some. The top ten clones hold 0.92% of a sample with 260,000 or so clones, roughly 88% of them seen once. The germline V gene has CDR1 MDHEN and CDR2 SYDVKM. This CDR3 is built from 13 residues. V was cut by 3 bases and J by 7 bases, with 12 bases left in between. Material for sequencing was PBMCs. This chain uses TRBV28 with TRBJ2-5, with D tentatively TRBD1 (5 bases). This clonotype was sampled from a woman between 18 and 29 years old in good health and CMV-seronegative. Here the CDR3 reads CASSFQGLGTQYF. The CDR3 nucleotides are TGTGCCAGCAGTTTTCAGGGTTTGGGGACCCAGTACTTC.